This passage covers 21 T cell receptor beta chains from one sample sequenced in a study of blood T cell repertoires in COVID-19. Sequencing was performed with immunoSEQ multiplex PCR; in TCRdb, only in-frame clones are kept and a portion is missing. Of around 120,000 clones in the sample, around 86% were seen once. Source material: peripheral blood. Receptor source: a woman aged 70-85 years with acute or convalescent COVID-19.

The chain employs TRBV6-5 and TRBJ2-7, with TRBD1 matching over 9 bases. From germline, CDR1 is MNHEY and CDR2 SVGAGI. Unmatched junction bases numbered 5, after V lost 5 bases and J lost 0 bases. The CDR3 loop spans 15 amino acids. This chain's CDR3 is CASSPRDRVSYEQYF. CDR3 in DNA: TGTGCCAGCAGTCCACGGGACAGGGTCTCCTACGAGCAGTACTTC.

J is TRBJ2-1 and V is TRBV27; 12 nucleotides align to TRBD2. V was clipped by 3 bases and J by 0 bases; unmatched bases: 15. The CDR3 has 21 amino acids. CDR1 and CDR2 from the germline V gene are MNHEY and SMNVEV (reference sequence). CDR3 nucleotides: TGTGCCAGCAGTTTGGGACGGCTAGCGGGGGGGCGATTAAGCTCCTACAATGAGCAGTTCTTC. Translating gives CASSLGRLAGGRLSSYNEQFF.

The V call is TRBV24-1, the J call TRBJ2-1; TRBD2 matches at 12 bases. J was trimmed by 6 bases and V by 1 base; bases with no gene match: 9. The CDR3 consists of 18 residues. Germline V lookup: CDR1 KGHDR, CDR2 SFDVKD. CDR3 residues: CATSDFKPSGGAANEQFF. DNA of the CDR3: TGTGCCACCAGTGATTTTAAGCCTAGCGGGGGGGCCGCCAATGAGCAGTTCTTC.

The chain joins TRBV5-1 to TRBJ2-5, with TRBD1 matching 9 bases. Germline V gene sequence: CDR1 SGHRS, CDR2 YFSETQ. CDR3 length: 16 residues. V shed 2 bases, J shed 5 bases, and the junction held 10 bases outside the gene matches. CDR3 sequence (DNA): TGCGCCAGCAGCTTAGAAACAGGGGGCGGCGCGGAGACCCAGTACTTC. Its translation is CASSLETGGGAETQYF.

The rearrangement uses TRBV19 and TRBJ1-5, with TRBD1 identical over 9 bases. With 4 bases clipped from V and 6 bases from J, the junction kept 4 bases outside the gene matches. In germline, CDR1 is LNHDA, CDR2 SQIVND (reference sequence). The CDR3 extends over 14 amino acids. The CDR3 loop is CASSTTGGFQPQHF. As DNA, the CDR3 is TGTGCCAGTAGTACGACAGGGGGATTTCAGCCCCAGCATTTT.

The chain has TRBV5-1 and TRBJ1-4; D is uncertain. Trimming left V 6 bases short and J 6 bases short, with 15 bases between. CDR3 length: 14 residues. CDR1 is SGHRS, CDR2 YFSETQ, per germline. The CDR3 region is CASTPGLAYEKLFF. The CDR3, as DNA: TGCGCCAGCACCCCGGGTCTAGCATATGAAAAACTGTTTTTT.

The CDR3 sequence: CASSLDRVPDTQYF. The CDR3 nucleotides are TGCGCCAGCAGCTTGGACAGGGTGCCAGATACGCAGTATTTT. The chain uses TRBV5-1 and TRBJ2-3; tentatively, D is TRBD1 (6 bases). The CDR3 is 14 amino acids. V lost 0 bases and J 4 bases, leaving 9 bases between the germline ends. In germline, CDR1 is SGHRS, CDR2 YFSETQ.

In its sample, this clone was seen a few times. The chain uses TRBV2 and TRBJ1-4; tentatively, D is TRBD1 (6 bases). V dropped 11 bases and J dropped 7 bases, with 17 bases sitting between them. Germline values: CDR1 SNHLY, CDR2 FYNNEI. The CDR3 has 13 amino acids. The CDR3 loop reads CAGHRDNGEKLFF. The CDR3 region has the DNA TGTGCCGGCCACCGGGACAACGGTGAAAAACTGTTTTTT.

The rearrangement joins TRBV7-9 to TRBJ2-3; D perhaps matches TRBD2 (5 bases). The V gene's germline CDR1 is SEHNR and CDR2 FQNEAQ (reference sequence). Trimming removed 4 bases at V and 6 bases at J, with 20 bases between. The CDR3 is 16 residues long. Here the CDR3 DNA reads TGTGCCAGCAGCTCCAAGGCAGTTACTCCGGGGGATACGCAGTATTTT. Its translation is CASSSKAVTPGDTQYF.

This chain links TRBV21-1 with TRBJ2-7; the table calls TRBD1, which could not be checked here. TRBV21-1 is recorded as a pseudogene. The CDR3 covers 15 residues. The CDR3 DNA follows: TGTGCCAGCAGCAAGAGACAGGGGGCTTCCTACGAGCAGTACTTC. This encodes CASSKRQGASYEQYF.

V and J are TRBV29-1 and TRBJ1-6; D gene ambiguous. Germline CDR1 and CDR2: SQVTM and ANQGSEA. This CDR3 has 12 amino acids. With 5 bases removed from V and 10 bases from J, the gap between germline ends came to 12 bases. CDR3 region: CSVLENNSPLHF. The CDR3 DNA is TGCAGCGTTCTAGAGAACAACTCACCCCTCCACTTT.

The V call is TRBV3-1 (or the pseudogene TRBV3-2), the J call TRBJ1-1, with D unresolved. CDR3 length: 13 amino acids. V was shortened by 3 bases and J by 6 bases, with 11 bases between the two germline ends. Germline CDR1 is LGHDT and CDR2 is YNNKEL (reference sequence). The CDR3: CASSQDRRAEAFF. In nucleotides, the CDR3 is TGTGCCAGCAGCCAGGATAGACGGGCTGAAGCTTTCTTT.

The rearrangement links TRBV29-1 to TRBJ1-2, with a weak D call TRBD1 (6 bases). Germline CDR1 is SQVTM and CDR2 is ANQGSEA. Trimming took 5 bases from V and 12 from J, leaving 22 bases between them. The CDR3 runs to 13 residues. The CDR3 loop reads CSVRTEVHKVNTF. The CDR3 DNA reads as TGCAGCGTTCGGACAGAAGTTCATAAAGTTAACACCTTC.

This chain uses TRBV18 with TRBJ1-5; the D is unclear. Germline CDR1 reads KGHSH; CDR2 reads LQKENI. The CDR3 runs to 15 residues. Trimming cost V 1 base and J 0 bases, with 7 bases left between them. DNA for the CDR3: TGTGCCAGCTCACCACTCCCAGGTAGCAATCAGCCCCAGCATTTT. Translated, it gives CASSPLPGSNQPQHF.

The rearrangement joins TRBV9 to TRBJ1-4; weak D call: TRBD1 (5 bases). Trimming shortened V by 0 bases and J by 8 bases, and 14 bases separated the two germline ends. This CDR3 spans 15 amino acids. CDR1 and CDR2 from the germline V gene are SGDLS and YYNGEE. The CDR3 sequence is CASSVEEGRREKLFF. The CDR3 DNA follows: TGTGCCAGCAGCGTAGAGGAGGGGAGAAGGGAAAAACTGTTTTTT.

CDR3 region: CASARQGLGYEQYF. The CDR3 DNA reads TGTGCCAGCGCCCGCCAGGGATTAGGCTACGAGCAGTACTTC. This chain links TRBV3-1 (or the pseudogene TRBV3-2) with TRBJ2-7; a weak D match, TRBD1 (5 bases). The ends were cut back, 8 bases at V and 3 bases at J, with 17 bases in the middle. Looked up from germline, CDR1 is LGHDT and CDR2 is YNNKEL (reference sequence). This CDR3 has 14 amino acids.

The chain uses TRBV28 and TRBJ1-5, with D perhaps TRBD1 (5 bases). The ends were cut back, 6 bases at V and 5 bases at J, with 14 bases in the middle. The CDR3 spans 14 residues. Germline-derived CDR1 and CDR2 are MDHEN and SYDVKM. The CDR3 reads CASRWGTGDQPQHF. The CDR3 DNA sequence: TGTGCCAGCAGGTGGGGAACAGGAGATCAGCCCCAGCATTTT.

This chain joins TRBV5-4 and TRBJ1-4; TRBD1 matches 9 bases. The CDR3 has 14 residues. The germline V gene has CDR1 SGHNT and CDR2 YYREEE (reference sequence). Trimming removed 1 base from V and 6 bases from J; junction bases left unmatched: 1. CDR3 sequence reads: CASSLRQGDEKLFF. Written as DNA, the CDR3 is TGTGCCAGCAGCTTGCGACAGGGGGATGAAAAACTGTTTTTT.

This clone was counted a few times. The chain links TRBV7-9 to TRBJ1-1; D is uncertain. Germline CDR1 reads SEHNR; CDR2 reads FQNEAQ (reference sequence). The CDR3 covers 14 residues. V shed 5 bases and J shed 1 base, with 11 bases lying between them. CDR3: CASSPRGENTEAFF. The CDR3 DNA sequence: TGTGCCAGCAGCCCCCGTGGAGAGAACACTGAAGCTTTCTTT.

The chain joins TRBV4-1 to TRBJ1-1, with 8 bases that match TRBD1. CDR1 and CDR2 (germline): MGHRA, YSYEKL. V trimming: 3 bases; J trimming: 2 bases; junction bases outside the gene matches: 8. The CDR3 totals 16 residues. DNA of the CDR3: TGCGCCAGCAGCCAGCCCACAGGGGGGCCAAACACTGAAGCTTTCTTT. Translated: CASSQPTGGPNTEAFF.

The V call is TRBV3-1 (or the pseudogene TRBV3-2), the J call TRBJ2-1, with D unclear. CDR1 is LGHDT and CDR2 is YNNKEL in the germline V gene (reference sequence). There are 16 residues in the CDR3. V was pared by 1 base and J by 2 bases, with 12 bases between. The CDR3 sequence: CASSQGLDSPYNEQFF. In nucleotides, the CDR3 is TGTGCCAGCAGCCAAGGACTCGATAGCCCCTACAATGAGCAGTTCTTC.